This T cell receptor beta chain was captured by sequencing in a study of T cells in Graves' hyperthyroidism and ophthalmopathy (dated by TCRdb to about 2019). Background for the entire study: To identify distinguishing TCR V-J signatures, a discovery cohort of 100 or so patients was used, comprising 40 to 45 with Graves' ophthalmopathy and approximately 57 with stable Graves' hyperthyroidism. Whether ophthalmopathy could be predicted prospectively was tested in an independent validation cohort made up of approximately 19 hyperthyroidism patients plus 17 patients who later progressed to ophthalmopathy. The roughly 91 discovery patients were randomly divided into training and test sets at a 7:3 ratio. Thyroid tissue and blood T-cell repertoires from more than 5 Graves' hyperthyroidism patients were also compared in the study. After sampling, hyperthyroidism patients received methimazole starting at 30 mg daily, and ophthalmopathy patients received high-dose intravenous methylprednisolone. According to the paper, TCR Vbeta CDR3 sequencing was carried out on over 130 peripheral blood samples, which came from over 40 ophthalmopathy, under 80 hyperthyroidism and roughly 17 progressor patients. Findings and caveats that apply to the study as a whole: In cross-validation, a model built on a 13 V-J signature told ophthalmopathy apart from stable hyperthyroidism with less than 90% sensitivity and 81% to 82% specificity, and in testing the same model reached 80%/75%. In validation, progression to ophthalmopathy was predicted by the model with roughly 69% sensitivity and about 72% specificity, a median of approximately 7.1 months before onset. No statistical method was used to set the sample size in advance, and investigators knew the group allocation. Most expanded thyroid clonotypes (frequency above 0.001) were also detected in blood, a finding suggesting that blood repertoires may reflect thyroid immune responses.

Comment on this clonotype: Its antigen is unknown. There are no base qualities to consult, and no much larger clone falls within one base.

Stable Graves' hyperthyroidism was defined as the absence of progression to ophthalmopathy over 18 months of follow-up. Hyperthyroidism patients were newly diagnosed, with disease duration under 2 months, and aged 18 to 65 years. Exclusion was applied to patients with uncontrolled infections, other autoimmune diseases, pregnancy or lactation. Diagnoses were based on clinical symptoms, serum thyroxine and TRAb, thyroid ultrasound and orbital computed tomography. Total RNA was extracted with Trizol reagent, and quality was checked on an Agilent 2100 Bioanalyzer. The TCR beta CDR3 regions were amplified from RNA transcripts. The first round of RT-PCR for the TCR CDR3 was performed with the HTBI primer set and the Qiagen OneStep RT-PCR kit. The libraries were constructed in a second round of multiplex PCR and then size-selected and purified. The libraries were sequenced on an Illumina HiSeq2000 using paired-end 100 bp reads. In the authors' own workflow: SOAPnuke was used to process the raw data, throwing out any read that contained adapters or uncalled bases, had a mean Phred below 15, or lacked an exact constant-primer or identifier match. High-quality paired reads were merged using COPE v1.2.5, and each unique nucleotide sequence was defined as a clonotype. MiTCR v1.1 was used to align the clonotypes against IMGT TRBV, TRBD and TRBJ reference segments. The analysis included only V-J combinations with a frequency above 0.0001, which together covered more than 98% of the repertoires. The TCS score was defined as F50 (clonal expansion) divided by E x V (chaos), with BLOSUM62-based TCRdist calculated between CDR3 peptides within each V-J. Welch's t-statistics and random forest reduced approximately 520 V-J features to 10 to 15, which were used in a naive Bayes classifier (R e1071). The Morisita-Horn index was used to measure how similar the thyroid and blood repertoires were. The public reads were quality trimmed at Q25 with fastp and then assembled into clones with MiXCR by TCRdb, keeping productive beta chains. Records with the same CDR3 protein are collapsed into one entry carrying the most frequent genes and DNA. TCRdb's processing, not the authors' own work, is the source of the V and J calls. The sample yields about 49,000 distinct CDR3 sequences; approximately 58% were counted once. Clones ranked in the top ten supply 34% of the sample.

Based on the germline V gene, the CDR1 and CDR2 sequences are SGHTA and FQGNSA. The CDR3 numbers 15 residues from cysteine through phenylalanine. Here the CDR3 DNA is all that survives: 45 bases in frame from base 1. Relative to germline, V is 0 bases shorter and J is 7 bases shorter, with 15 bases between their ends. The TCR originated in a man aged 18-30 years with Graves' hyperthyroidism. This chain is built from TRBV7-2 and TRBJ1-2, and perhaps TRBD1 as D gene, on 5 matching bases. The sequencing input was peripheral blood or thyroid tissue (not recorded which). In nucleotide form, the sequence is TGTGCCAGCAGCTTAGCGGGACTGGGGTTTCTTGGCTACACCTTC. The translation is CASSLAGLGFLGYTF. Beyond the CDR3, the reference TRBV7-2 and TRBJ1-2 genes provide the residues; the full variable domain reads: GAGVSQSPSNKVTEKGKDVELRCDPISGHTALYWYRQSLGQGLEFLIYFQGNSAPDKSGLPSDRFSAERTGGSVSTLTIQRTQQEDSAVYLCASSLAGLGFLGYTFGSGTRLTVV.